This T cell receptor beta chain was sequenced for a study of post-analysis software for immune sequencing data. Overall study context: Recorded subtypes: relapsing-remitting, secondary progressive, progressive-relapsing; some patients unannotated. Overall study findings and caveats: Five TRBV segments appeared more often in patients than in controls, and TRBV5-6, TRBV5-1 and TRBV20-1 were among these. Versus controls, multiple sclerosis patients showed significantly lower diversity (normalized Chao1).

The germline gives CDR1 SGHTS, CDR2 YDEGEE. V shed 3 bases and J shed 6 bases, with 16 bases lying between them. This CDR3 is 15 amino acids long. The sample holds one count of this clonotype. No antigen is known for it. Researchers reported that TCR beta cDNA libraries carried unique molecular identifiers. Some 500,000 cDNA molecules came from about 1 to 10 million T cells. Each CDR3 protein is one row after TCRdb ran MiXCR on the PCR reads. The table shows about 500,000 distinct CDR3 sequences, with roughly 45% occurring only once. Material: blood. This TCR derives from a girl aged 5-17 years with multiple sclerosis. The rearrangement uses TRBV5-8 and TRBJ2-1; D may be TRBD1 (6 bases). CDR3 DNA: TGTGCCAGCAGCTCAGTGGGCAGGGGAAGCAATGAGCAGTTCTTC. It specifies CASSSVGRGSNEQFF.